This paragraph covers one TCR beta chain sequence. No antigen is known for it. Nominal health characterized the donors when sampled, though unrecorded immune exposures were likely. Primers: 60 Vbeta forward and 13 Jbeta reverse. The data were produced by immunoSEQ multiplex PCR, yet TCRdb's version contains in-frame clones alone and is incomplete. This sample has 160,000 or so clones, with approximately 81% found just once. CDR3 length: 17 amino acids. The V segment lost 2 bases and the J segment 5 bases; nucleotides outside the gene matches: 15. Germline-derived CDR1 and CDR2 are SGDLS and YYNGEE. This sample was taken from a study of cytomegalovirus exposure and HLA in healthy donors. Study-wide results and caveats: Later, TCR association rates were found to vary by HLA locus, highest for DRB1 and lowest for HLA-C.

The gene calls are TRBV9 and TRBJ2-5, with TRBD1 identical over 7 bases. The clonotype was recovered from a woman in her late teens or twenties in good health and CMV-seronegative. Sequenced input: PBMCs. The CDR3 loop reads CASSVGVGQLGGETQYF. The CDR3 bases are TGTGCCAGCAGCGTGGGGGTGGGACAGCTTGGCGGGGAGACCCAGTACTTC.